This T cell receptor beta chain was retrieved from a study of OX40 agonist ivuxolimab in advanced cancers. Regarding the complete study: Ivuxolimab, which targeted the costimulatory receptor OX40 (CD134), was an agonistic, fully human IgG2 monoclonal antibody. Patients were allowed to have had prior anti-PD-1, anti-PD-L1 or anti-CTLA-4 therapy, and about 40% of the dose-escalation patients had been treated with checkpoint inhibitors. The point of sequencing TCRbeta in the periphery was to test whether ivuxolimab changed TCR sequence diversity and drove clonal T-cell expansion. The paper reports the monotherapy dose-escalation portion (N of about 51 patients) of the phase I ivuxolimab trial. Of the approximately 53 patients in dose escalation, about 20 had hepatocellular carcinoma, some 15 had melanoma, 9 had renal cell carcinoma and 9 had head and neck cancer. The dose-escalation cohort was 82.7% male with a mean age of roughly 62 years, ranging from roughly 23 to 79. Intravenous ivuxolimab was administered to patients every 2 weeks at six dose levels: 0.01, 0.1, 0.3, 1.5, 3 and 10 mg/kg. Partial responses occurred in three dose-escalation patients, of whom one had hepatocellular carcinoma and two had cutaneous melanoma.

The trial excluded patients who had a history of autoimmune disease or were on systemic immunosuppression. Peripheral blood for TCR sequencing was collected from all dose cohorts at baseline, on cycle 4 day 1, and on cycle 7 day 1. The samples were drawn from a first-in-human, open-label, multicenter phase I dose-escalation trial of ivuxolimab. Adults with locally advanced or metastatic melanoma, renal cell carcinoma, hepatocellular carcinoma or head and neck squamous cell carcinoma were enrolled in the trial. CD4+ and CD8+ T cells were sorted separately from peripheral blood before TCR sequencing. The paper's findings and limits, for the study overall: In partial responders in the 0.1-3.0 mg/kg groups, normalized peripheral clonal expansion was found to be among the lowest, especially among CD8+ T cells. Low levels of normalized T-cell clonal expansion were also seen in some patients who did not respond. At doses of 0.1 to 3.0 mg/kg, clonal expansion of both CD4+ and CD8+ blood T cells was observed from baseline to week 6. After ivuxolimab, expanded clones were on average more numerous among CD8+ T cells than among CD4+ T cells. Antigen specificity was not determined for the clonally expanded peripheral T cells.

As to this clone: Its antigen remains unidentified. No much larger clonotype is one base removed from it; base qualities were not supplied.

The germline V and J ends show losses of 7 bases and 9 bases respectively, and no gene match explains 12 bases of the junction. The CDR3 holds 14 amino acids from the cysteine to the phenylalanine. Only the CDR3 DNA is retained, 42 bases long and in frame from the first base. Reading the germline V gene (reference sequence) gives CDR1 SEHNR and CDR2 FQNEAQ. Genomic DNA was extracted from sorted cells for sequencing of the TCRbeta CDR3 region. TCRbeta CDR3 regions were sequenced using the immunoSEQ Assay. What TCRdb holds here is the immuneACCESS table cut down to in-frame rearrangements. Part of the clones is not present; checked against another copy, under half of the missing clones reflect an unresolved V gene, and the others are unexplained. Within this sample are nearly 50,000 clones, with about nine tenths of them counted one time only. About 7% of the sample comes from the top ten.

The clonotype comes from an adult with an advanced solid tumor such as melanoma, head and neck, liver or kidney cancer. The sequencing used CD4+ or CD8+ T cells sorted from blood, collected in a trial of the OX40 agonist ivuxolimab. The rearrangement joined TRBV7-9 to TRBJ2-1; 7 central bases correspond to TRBD2. This receptor has the CDR3 CASTGLGTGGEQFF. DNA sequence: TGTGCCAGCACCGGACTAGGCACGGGCGGTGAGCAGTTCTTC.